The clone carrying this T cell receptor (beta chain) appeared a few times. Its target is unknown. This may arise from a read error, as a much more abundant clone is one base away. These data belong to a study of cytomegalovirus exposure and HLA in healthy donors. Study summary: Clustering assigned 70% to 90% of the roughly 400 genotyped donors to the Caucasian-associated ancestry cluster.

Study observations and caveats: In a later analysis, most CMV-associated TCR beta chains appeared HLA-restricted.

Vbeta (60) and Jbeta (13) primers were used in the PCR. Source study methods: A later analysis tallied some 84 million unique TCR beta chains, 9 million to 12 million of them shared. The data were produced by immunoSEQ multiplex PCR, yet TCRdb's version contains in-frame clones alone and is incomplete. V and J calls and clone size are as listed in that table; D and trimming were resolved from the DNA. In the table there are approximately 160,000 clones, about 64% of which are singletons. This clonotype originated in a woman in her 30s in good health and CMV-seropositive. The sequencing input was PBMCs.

The CDR3 here is CASSELAGESYEQYF. CDR3 in DNA: TGTGCCAGCAGCGAGCTAGCGGGGGAATCCTACGAGCAGTACTTC. The genes are TRBV2 and TRBJ2-5; 10 bases fit TRBD2. TRBJ2-7 matches the DNA end more closely, so the J call is doubtful. CDR3 size: 15 residues. Germline assignment: CDR1 SNHLY and CDR2 FYNNEI.